Below, 24 T cell receptor beta chains from the same sample are listed, as sequenced in a study of CD8 T cells in ankylosing spondylitis. TCRdb re-derived calls from the 5' RACE reads in MiXCR, one entry per CDR3 protein. The sample lists 100,000 to 150,000 distinct CDR3 sequences; 15% to 20% were seen once. Study-wide results and limits: Characteristic of ankylosing spondylitis blood, it appeared, was a TCR beta motif comprising several highly homologous variants.

No cognate antigen is known for these TCRs. Material: blood, either unsorted or a sorted T cell fraction (not recorded which). The receptors shown here come from a male donor with ankylosing spondylitis.

This clonotype was observed a few times. The gene calls are TRBV6-5 and TRBJ1-5, with D unresolved. The V gene lost 4 bases and the J gene lost 0 bases, with 16 bases spanning the gap. Germline lookup yields CDR1 MNHEY and CDR2 SVGAGI. The CDR3 loop spans 17 amino acids. In nucleotides, the CDR3 is TGTGCCAGCAGTTCAAAAGGCGTCAGAACTAGCAATCAGCCCCAGCATTTT. Translating gives CASSSKGVRTSNQPQHF.

This clonotype was seen a few times. The V and J genes are TRBV10-1 and TRBJ2-7, with a possible D match to TRBD1 (6 bases). Germline V gene data show CDR1 as WNHNN and CDR2 as SYGVQD (reference sequence). Trimming took off 3 bases at V and 2 bases at J, with 11 bases between the two ends. CDR3 length equals 14 residues. CDR3 sequence (DNA): TGCGCCAGCAGTGACCAGGGGATCCCCTACGAGCAGTACTTC. Protein product: CASSDQGIPYEQYF.

In this sample, this clonotype turned up many times. V usage is TRBV6-5 and J usage is TRBJ2-7; D is possibly TRBD2 (5 bases). Trimming cost V 4 bases and J 3 bases, with 13 bases left between them. Germline V gene lookup returns CDR1 MNHEY and CDR2 SVGAGI. This CDR3 is 14 amino acids long. Here the CDR3 reads CASSFRRNSYEQYF. CDR3 sequence (DNA): TGTGCCAGCAGTTTCAGGAGGAACAGCTACGAGCAGTACTTC.

In its sample, this clonotype was seen a few times. This chain connects TRBV28 to TRBJ2-1; 11 bases agree with TRBD2. The V gene end was trimmed by 5 bases and the J gene end by 2 bases; junction bases not matched to a gene: 2. This CDR3 comprises 15 residues. Germline CDR1 reads MDHEN; CDR2 reads SYDVKM. The CDR3 nucleotides are TGTGCCAGCAGTAAGGGACTAGCGGCCTACAATGAGCAGTTCTTC. Translating it yields CASSKGLAAYNEQFF.

A word on this clonotype: A read error may account for a junction end that differs from germline. The rearrangement links TRBV6-1 to TRBJ2-7, with 11 bases aligning to TRBD2. The CDR3 has 16 amino acids. CDR1 is MNHNS and CDR2 is SASEGT in the germline V gene. The chain's CDR3 is CASSEPGLAASCEQYF. The CDR3 DNA sequence: TGTGCCAGCAGTGAACCGGGACTAGCGGCCTCCTGCGAGCAGTACTTC.

The table lists this clonotype with many counts. The chain has TRBV7-8 and TRBJ1-1; 9 nucleotides line up with TRBD1. This CDR3 has 16 residues. Germline loops: CDR1 SGHVS, CDR2 FQNEAQ. Unmatched junction bases numbered 7, after V lost 5 bases and J lost 0 bases. The CDR3 DNA is TGTGCCAGCAGCGCGGGACAGGGAGTTTTGAACACTGAAGCTTTCTTT. This sequence encodes CASSAGQGVLNTEAFF.

This clonotype was observed a handful of times. This chain joins TRBV12-3 or TRBV12-4 and TRBJ2-7; D unresolved. There are 11 residues in the CDR3. Trimming pared 5 bases from V and 6 bases from J, leaving 8 bases between. CDR3: CASSVSGEQYF. Here the CDR3 DNA reads TGTGCCAGCAGTGTCTCCGGCGAGCAGTACTTC.

V usage is TRBV5-6 and J usage is TRBJ2-2, with TRBD2 matching 7 bases. The CDR3 consists of 15 residues. Looked up from germline, CDR1 is SGHDT and CDR2 is YYEEEE. Trimming removed 4 bases from V and 6 bases from J; junction bases left unmatched: 9. The CDR3 sequence: CASSVREGPPGELFF. The CDR3 DNA reads as TGTGCCAGCAGCGTAAGGGAGGGACCTCCCGGGGAGCTGTTTTTT.

This clonotype was recorded many times. The CDR3 region has the DNA TGTGCCAGCAGCCCACAAAGCTCCTACGAGCAGTACTTC. This codes for CASSPQSSYEQYF. This chain connects TRBV3-1 to TRBJ2-7; D is unresolved. The V end lost 4 bases, the J end lost 0 bases, and 7 bases lay between the germline ends. This CDR3 region has 13 residues. Germline assignment: CDR1 LGHDT and CDR2 YNNKEL (reference sequence).

This clonotype was counted a few times. The chain joins TRBV27 to TRBJ2-2; D is possibly TRBD1 or TRBD2 (5 bases each). V was cut by 3 bases and J by 5 bases, with 13 bases left in between. This CDR3 is 15 amino acids long. Germline V gene data show CDR1 as MNHEY and CDR2 as SMNVEV (reference sequence). CDR3 sequence: CASSFRGVGTGELFF. CDR3 nucleotides: TGTGCCAGCAGTTTTAGAGGGGTAGGGACCGGGGAGCTGTTTTTT.

The DNA for the CDR3 is TGTGCTAGTGGTTTGGAGATACTAGCGGGAGGGAAGAACACCGGGGAGCTGTTTTTT. The encoded protein is CASGLEILAGGKNTGELFF. This chain joins TRBV12-5 and TRBJ2-2, with TRBD2 matching 13 bases. Germline V gene data show CDR1 as LGHNT and CDR2 as FRNRAP. The CDR3 runs to 19 residues. J lost 1 base, V lost 1 base, and 6 bases had no gene match.

Many counts were recorded for this clonotype. This chain joins TRBV2 and TRBJ2-7, with 8 bases fitting TRBD1. Germline V gene data show CDR1 as SNHLY and CDR2 as FYNNEI. The CDR3 is made up of 14 amino acids. After removal of 8 bases from V and 0 bases from J, the junction contained 6 bases not matched to a gene. Here the CDR3 DNA reads TGTGCCAGCTTCGCCGGGACAGGCTCCTACGAGCAGTACTTC. Amino acids: CASFAGTGSYEQYF.

This clonotype was seen more than once but under ten times. The chain links TRBV7-9 to TRBJ1-1, with D possibly TRBD1 on 5 matching bases. The germline V gene has CDR1 SEHNR and CDR2 FQNEAQ (reference sequence). V shed 5 bases and J shed 8 bases, with 18 bases lying between them. This CDR3 is 14 amino acids long. The CDR3 nucleotides read TGTGCCAGCAGCCCCAGGGATGGGAAGGAGGAAGCTTTCTTT. Protein: CASSPRDGKEEAFF. Complete variable domain (other parts from reference TRBV7-9 and TRBJ1-1): DTGVSQNPRHKITKRGQNVTFRCDPISEHNRLYWYRQTLGQGPEFLTYFQNEAQLEKSRLLSDRFSAERPKGSFSTLEIQRTEQGDSAMYLCASSPRDGKEEAFFGQGTRLTVV.

V and J are TRBV20-1 and TRBJ2-1; TRBD2 matches 15 bases. CDR3 length: 15 residues. V shed 6 bases and J 7 bases; nucleotides not matched to a gene: 7. From germline, CDR1 is DFQATT and CDR2 SNEGSKA (reference sequence). The CDR3 region is CSASWTSGRANEQFF. The CDR3 DNA is TGCAGTGCCTCTTGGACTAGCGGGAGGGCGAATGAGCAGTTCTTC.

This clonotype was picked up a small number of times. The chain links TRBV28 to TRBJ2-2; D is uncertain. The V gene's germline CDR1 is MDHEN and CDR2 SYDVKM. This CDR3 is 12 amino acids long. Trimming took 8 bases from V and 9 from J, leaving 13 bases between them. The CDR3 DNA reads TGTGCCAGCTGTGAAGGAGCCTGGGAGCTGTTTTTT. This translates into CASCEGAWELFF.

This clonotype was picked up a small number of times. The genes are TRBV28 and TRBJ2-1; no firm D call. V was shortened by 2 bases and J by 4 bases, with 9 bases between the two germline ends. From germline, CDR1 is MDHEN and CDR2 SYDVKM. CDR3 size: 14 residues. The CDR3 reads CASSLLSEYNEQFF. The CDR3 bases are TGTGCCAGCAGTTTACTTTCCGAATACAATGAGCAGTTCTTC.

The chain uses TRBV7-9 and TRBJ2-7; 7 bases match TRBD1. V shed 4 bases and J 5 bases; nucleotides not matched to a gene: 8. Germline values: CDR1 SEHNR, CDR2 FQNEAQ (reference sequence). The CDR3 covers 14 residues. Here the CDR3 reads CASSSPGTANEQYF. The CDR3 nucleotides are TGTGCCAGCAGCTCCCCCGGGACAGCGAACGAGCAGTACTTC. The variable domain in full, with the rest retrieved from reference TRBV7-9 and TRBJ2-7, is DTGVSQNPRHKITKRGQNVTFRCDPISEHNRLYWYRQTLGQGPEFLTYFQNEAQLEKSRLLSDRFSAERPKGSFSTLEIQRTEQGDSAMYLCASSSPGTANEQYFGPGTRLTVT.

The table lists this clonotype with a few counts. The V gene is TRBV6-1, the J gene TRBJ2-3, with TRBD2 as a possible D gene (5 bases). The CDR3 totals 14 residues. Trimming stripped 6 bases from V and 5 bases from J, with 15 bases between. Germline V gene lookup returns CDR1 MNHNS and CDR2 SASEGT. DNA for the CDR3: TGTGCCAGCAGCCAAATCCCAGAGGGAGATACGCAGTATTTT. Encoded protein: CASSQIPEGDTQYF.

Comments on this clonotype: The junction departs from the called germline gene at one end, perhaps through a read error. V and J are TRBV5-6 and TRBJ1-3; weak D call: TRBD1 (5 bases). The CDR3 totals 12 residues. Germline V lookup: CDR1 SGHDT, CDR2 YYEEEE. CDR3 bases: TGTGCCAGCAGCTTTATGGGGGGAAAAGATGATTTT. It is translated as CASSFMGGKDDF.

This clonotype was counted only a few times. This chain uses TRBV5-1 with TRBJ2-7; 7 positions agree with TRBD1. The J segment lost 4 bases and the V segment lost 2 bases, leaving 6 bases of the junction unmatched. The CDR3 totals 14 residues. In germline, CDR1 is SGHRS, CDR2 YFSETQ. In DNA, the CDR3 is TGCGCCAGCAGCTTTACCAGGGGGAGTTACGAGCAGTACTTC. This gives the protein CASSFTRGSYEQYF.

This clonotype was observed a handful of times. The rearrangement joins TRBV6-1 to TRBJ1-6, with unresolved D. Germline CDR1 reads MNHNS; CDR2 reads SASEGT. V gave up 7 bases and J gave up 10 bases, with 23 bases separating them. The CDR3 sequence is 16 residues long. Here the CDR3 reads CASTPSADGVGSPLHF. As DNA, the CDR3 is TGTGCCAGCACCCCCTCTGCGGACGGAGTAGGGTCACCCCTCCACTTT.

In this sample, this clonotype turned up a few times. The chain carries TRBV15 and TRBJ2-1, with 7 positions matching TRBD1. With V trimmed by 8 bases and J by 4 bases, 5 bases remained unmatched. This CDR3 has 13 amino acids. Germline V lookup: CDR1 LNHNV, CDR2 YYDKDF (reference sequence). The CDR3 loop is CATRDRGYNEQFF. The CDR3 DNA sequence: TGTGCCACCCGGGACAGAGGATACAATGAGCAGTTCTTC.

This clonotype occurred a few times. The CDR3 sequence: CASSPRLESFYEQYF. For the CDR3, the DNA is TGTGCCAGCAGTCCTCGACTAGAAAGTTTCTACGAGCAGTACTTC. The V gene is TRBV28, the J gene TRBJ2-7; D possibly corresponds to TRBD2 (6 bases). V lost 5 bases to trimming and J lost 3 bases, with 17 bases between them. This CDR3 has 15 residues. Germline V CDR1 and CDR2: MDHEN, SYDVKM.

Only a few counts were recorded for this clonotype. J is TRBJ2-2 and V is TRBV12-3 or TRBV12-4; perhaps TRBD2 as D (6 bases). V lost 5 bases and J 4 bases, leaving 14 bases between the germline ends. This CDR3 is 15 amino acids long. The CDR3 sequence: CASSRGGRITGELFF. CDR3 DNA sequence: TGTGCCAGCAGTCGGGGTGGGAGGATCACCGGGGAGCTGTTTTTT.